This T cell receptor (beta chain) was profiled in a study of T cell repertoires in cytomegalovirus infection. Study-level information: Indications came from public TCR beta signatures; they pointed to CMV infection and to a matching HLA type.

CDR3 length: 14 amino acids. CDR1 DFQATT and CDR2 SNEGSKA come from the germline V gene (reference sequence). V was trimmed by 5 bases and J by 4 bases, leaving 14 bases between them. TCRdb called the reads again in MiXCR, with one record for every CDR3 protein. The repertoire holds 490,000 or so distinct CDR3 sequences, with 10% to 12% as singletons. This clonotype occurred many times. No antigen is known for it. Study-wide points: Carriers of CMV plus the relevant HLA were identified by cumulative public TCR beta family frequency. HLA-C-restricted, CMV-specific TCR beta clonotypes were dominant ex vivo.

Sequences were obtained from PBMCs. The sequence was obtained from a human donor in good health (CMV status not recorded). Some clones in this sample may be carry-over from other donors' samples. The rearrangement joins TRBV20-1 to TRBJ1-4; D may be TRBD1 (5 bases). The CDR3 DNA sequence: TGCAGTGCTGGGGCGCTTACCCTTAATGAAAAACTGTTTTTT. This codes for CSAGALTLNEKLFF.